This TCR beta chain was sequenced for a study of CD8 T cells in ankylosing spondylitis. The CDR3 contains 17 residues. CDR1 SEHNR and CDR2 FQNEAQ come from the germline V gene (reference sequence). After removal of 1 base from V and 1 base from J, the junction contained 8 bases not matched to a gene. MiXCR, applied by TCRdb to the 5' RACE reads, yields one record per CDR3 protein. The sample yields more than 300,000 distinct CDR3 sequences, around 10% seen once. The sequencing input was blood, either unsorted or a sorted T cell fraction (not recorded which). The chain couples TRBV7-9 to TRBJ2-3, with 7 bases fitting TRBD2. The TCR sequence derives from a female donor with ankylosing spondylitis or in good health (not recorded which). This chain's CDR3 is CASSLGGTAGGTDTQYF. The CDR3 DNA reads TGTGCCAGCAGCTTAGGGGGGACGGCGGGGGGCACAGATACGCAGTATTTT. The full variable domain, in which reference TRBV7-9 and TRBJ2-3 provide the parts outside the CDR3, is DTGVSQNPRHKITKRGQNVTFRCDPISEHNRLYWYRQTLGQGPEFLTYFQNEAQLEKSRLLSDRFSAERPKGSFSTLEIQRTEQGDSAMYLCASSLGGTAGGTDTQYFGPGTRLTVL.